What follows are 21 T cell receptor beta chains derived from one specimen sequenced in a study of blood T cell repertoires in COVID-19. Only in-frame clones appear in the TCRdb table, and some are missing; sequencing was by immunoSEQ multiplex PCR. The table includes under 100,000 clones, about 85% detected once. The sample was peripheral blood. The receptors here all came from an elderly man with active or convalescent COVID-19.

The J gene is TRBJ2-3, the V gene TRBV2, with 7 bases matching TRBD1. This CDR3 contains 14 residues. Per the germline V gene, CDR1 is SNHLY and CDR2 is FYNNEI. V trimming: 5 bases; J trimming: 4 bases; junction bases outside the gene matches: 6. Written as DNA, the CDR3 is TGTGCCAGCAGTTTCGACAGGGTCCCAGATACGCAGTATTTT. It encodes CASSFDRVPDTQYF.

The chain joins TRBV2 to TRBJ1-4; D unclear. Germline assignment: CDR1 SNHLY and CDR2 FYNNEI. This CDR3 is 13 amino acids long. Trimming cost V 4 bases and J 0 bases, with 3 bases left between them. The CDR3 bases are TGTGCCAGCAGTGGTACAACTAATGAAAAACTGTTTTTT. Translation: CASSGTTNEKLFF.

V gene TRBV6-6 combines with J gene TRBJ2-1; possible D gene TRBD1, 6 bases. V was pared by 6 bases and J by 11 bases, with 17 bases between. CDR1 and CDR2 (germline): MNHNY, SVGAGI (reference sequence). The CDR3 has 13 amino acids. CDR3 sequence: CASRTGTQEKQFF. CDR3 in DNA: TGTGCCAGCAGGACCGGGACACAAGAAAAGCAGTTCTTC.

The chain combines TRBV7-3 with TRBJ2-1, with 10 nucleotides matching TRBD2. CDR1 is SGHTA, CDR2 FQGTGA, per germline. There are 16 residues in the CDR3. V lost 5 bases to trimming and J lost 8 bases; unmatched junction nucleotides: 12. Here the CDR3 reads CASSQGPSGRAYEQFF. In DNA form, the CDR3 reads TGTGCCAGCAGCCAAGGGCCCAGCGGGAGGGCCTATGAGCAGTTCTTC.

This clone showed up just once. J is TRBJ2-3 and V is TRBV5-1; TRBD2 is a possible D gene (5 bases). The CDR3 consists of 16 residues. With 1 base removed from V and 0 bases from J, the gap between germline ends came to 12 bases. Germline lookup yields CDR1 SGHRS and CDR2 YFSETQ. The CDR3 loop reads CASSLLGRVSTDTQYF. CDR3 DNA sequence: TGCGCCAGCAGCTTGTTAGGGCGGGTGAGCACAGATACGCAGTATTTT.

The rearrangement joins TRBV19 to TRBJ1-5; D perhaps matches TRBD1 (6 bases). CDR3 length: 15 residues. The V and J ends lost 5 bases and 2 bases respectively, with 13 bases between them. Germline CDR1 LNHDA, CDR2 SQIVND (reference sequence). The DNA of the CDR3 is TGTGCCAGTAGTCAGGGGCGGTCCGGCAATCAGCCCCAGCATTTT. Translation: CASSQGRSGNQPQHF.

CDR3 sequence: CASSEVDSKNGYTF. CDR3 bases: TGTGCCAGCAGTGAAGTCGACAGCAAAAATGGCTACACCTTC. The chain couples TRBV2 to TRBJ1-2, with D perhaps matching TRBD1 (5 bases). Trimming took off 1 base at V and 6 bases at J, with 12 bases between the two ends. Germline assignment: CDR1 SNHLY and CDR2 FYNNEI. The CDR3 is 14 amino acids.

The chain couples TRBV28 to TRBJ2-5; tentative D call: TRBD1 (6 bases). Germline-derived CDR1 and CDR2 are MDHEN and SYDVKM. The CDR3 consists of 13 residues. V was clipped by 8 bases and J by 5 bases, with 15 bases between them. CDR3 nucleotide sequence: TGTGCCAGCCGGACAGACCCTCAGGAGACCCAGTACTTC. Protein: CASRTDPQETQYF.

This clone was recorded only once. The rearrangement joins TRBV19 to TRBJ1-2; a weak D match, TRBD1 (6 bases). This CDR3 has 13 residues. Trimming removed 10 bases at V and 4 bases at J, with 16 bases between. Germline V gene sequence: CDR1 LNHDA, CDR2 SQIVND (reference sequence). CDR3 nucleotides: TGTGCCACCGCACAGGGACCAGTCTATGGCTACACCTTC. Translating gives CATAQGPVYGYTF.

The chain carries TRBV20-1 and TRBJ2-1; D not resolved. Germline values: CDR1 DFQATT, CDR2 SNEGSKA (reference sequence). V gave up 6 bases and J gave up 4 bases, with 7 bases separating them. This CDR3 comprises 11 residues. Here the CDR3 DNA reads TGCAGTGCCCCCAGATACAATGAGCAGTTCTTC. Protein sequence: CSAPRYNEQFF.

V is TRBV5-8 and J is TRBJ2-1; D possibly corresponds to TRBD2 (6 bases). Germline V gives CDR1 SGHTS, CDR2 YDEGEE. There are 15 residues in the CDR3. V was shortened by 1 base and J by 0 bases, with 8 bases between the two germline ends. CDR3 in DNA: TGTGCCAGCAGCTTGTACGGGAGCTCCTACAATGAGCAGTTCTTC. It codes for CASSLYGSSYNEQFF.

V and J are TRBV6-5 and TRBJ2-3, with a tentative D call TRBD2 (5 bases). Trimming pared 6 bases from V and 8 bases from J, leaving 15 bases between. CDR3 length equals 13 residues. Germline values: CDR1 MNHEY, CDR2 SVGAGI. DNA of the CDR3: TGTGCCAGCAGCGGCGGGTCGGTGGCTACGCAGTATTTT. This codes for CASSGGSVATQYF.

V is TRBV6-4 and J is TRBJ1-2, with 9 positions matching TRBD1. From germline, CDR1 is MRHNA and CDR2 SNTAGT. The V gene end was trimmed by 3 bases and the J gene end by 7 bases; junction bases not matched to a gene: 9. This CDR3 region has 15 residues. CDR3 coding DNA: TGTGCCAGCAGTGATCCGGGACAGGGAAGTGCTGGCTACACCTTC. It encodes CASSDPGQGSAGYTF.

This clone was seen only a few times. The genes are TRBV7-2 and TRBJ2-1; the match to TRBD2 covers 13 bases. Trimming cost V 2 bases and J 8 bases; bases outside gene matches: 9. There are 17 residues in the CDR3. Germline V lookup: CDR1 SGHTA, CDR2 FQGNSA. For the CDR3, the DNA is TGTGCCAGCAGCTTAAAACGACTAGCGGGGGGTTTCGATGAGCAGTTCTTC. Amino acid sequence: CASSLKRLAGGFDEQFF.

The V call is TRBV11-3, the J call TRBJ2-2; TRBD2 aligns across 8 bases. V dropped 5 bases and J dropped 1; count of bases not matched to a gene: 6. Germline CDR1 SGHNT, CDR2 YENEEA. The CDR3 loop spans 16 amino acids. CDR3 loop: CASSPPSGRNTGELFF. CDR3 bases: TGTGCCAGCAGCCCACCGAGCGGGAGGAACACCGGGGAGCTGTTTTTT.

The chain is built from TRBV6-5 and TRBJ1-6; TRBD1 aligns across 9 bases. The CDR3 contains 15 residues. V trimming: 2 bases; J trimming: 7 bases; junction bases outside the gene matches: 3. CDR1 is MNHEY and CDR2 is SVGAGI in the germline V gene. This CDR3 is CASSYNDRGNSPLHF. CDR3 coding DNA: TGTGCCAGCAGTTACAACGACAGGGGGAATTCACCCCTCCACTTT.

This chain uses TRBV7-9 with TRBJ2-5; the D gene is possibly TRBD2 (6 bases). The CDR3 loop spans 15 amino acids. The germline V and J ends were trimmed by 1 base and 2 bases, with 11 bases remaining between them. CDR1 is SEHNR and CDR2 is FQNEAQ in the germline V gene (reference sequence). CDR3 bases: TGTGCCAGCAGCTTAGTCCCGGGAGTGCAAGAGACCCAGTACTTC. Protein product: CASSLVPGVQETQYF. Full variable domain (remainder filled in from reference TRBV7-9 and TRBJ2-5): DTGVSQNPRHKITKRGQNVTFRCDPISEHNRLYWYRQTLGQGPEFLTYFQNEAQLEKSRLLSDRFSAERPKGSFSTLEIQRTEQGDSAMYLCASSLVPGVQETQYFGPGTRLLVL.

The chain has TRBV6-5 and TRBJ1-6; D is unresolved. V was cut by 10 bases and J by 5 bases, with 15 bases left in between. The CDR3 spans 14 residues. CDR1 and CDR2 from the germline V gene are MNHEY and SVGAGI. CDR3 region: CATMRYTNNSPLHF. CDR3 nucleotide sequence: TGTGCCACTATGAGGTACACAAATAATTCACCCCTCCACTTT.

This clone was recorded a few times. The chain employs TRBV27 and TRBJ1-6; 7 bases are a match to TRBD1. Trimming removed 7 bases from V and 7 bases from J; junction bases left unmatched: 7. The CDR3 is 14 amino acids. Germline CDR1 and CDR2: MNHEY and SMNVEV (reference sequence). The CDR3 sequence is CASTMGQRNSPLHF. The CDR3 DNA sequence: TGTGCCAGCACTATGGGACAGCGCAATTCACCCCTCCACTTT.

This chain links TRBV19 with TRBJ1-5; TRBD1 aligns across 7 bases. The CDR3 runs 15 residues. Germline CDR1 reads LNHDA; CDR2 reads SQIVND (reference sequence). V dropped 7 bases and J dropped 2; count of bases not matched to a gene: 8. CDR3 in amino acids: CASTPLTGGNQPQHF. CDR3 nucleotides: TGTGCCAGTACGCCACTTACAGGGGGCAATCAGCCCCAGCATTTT.

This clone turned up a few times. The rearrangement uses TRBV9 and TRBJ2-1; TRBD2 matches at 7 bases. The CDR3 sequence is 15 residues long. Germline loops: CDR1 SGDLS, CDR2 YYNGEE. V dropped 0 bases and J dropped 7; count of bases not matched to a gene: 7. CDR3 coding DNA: TGTGCCAGCAGCGTAGCGAATGTGGGAGGGAATGAGCAGTTCTTC. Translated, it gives CASSVANVGGNEQFF. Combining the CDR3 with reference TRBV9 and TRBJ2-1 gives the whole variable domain DSGVTQTPKHLITATGQRVTLRCSPRSGDLSVYWYQQSLDQGLQFLIQYYNGEERAKGNILERFSAQQFPDLHSELNLSSLELGDSALYFCASSVANVGGNEQFFGPGTRLTVL.